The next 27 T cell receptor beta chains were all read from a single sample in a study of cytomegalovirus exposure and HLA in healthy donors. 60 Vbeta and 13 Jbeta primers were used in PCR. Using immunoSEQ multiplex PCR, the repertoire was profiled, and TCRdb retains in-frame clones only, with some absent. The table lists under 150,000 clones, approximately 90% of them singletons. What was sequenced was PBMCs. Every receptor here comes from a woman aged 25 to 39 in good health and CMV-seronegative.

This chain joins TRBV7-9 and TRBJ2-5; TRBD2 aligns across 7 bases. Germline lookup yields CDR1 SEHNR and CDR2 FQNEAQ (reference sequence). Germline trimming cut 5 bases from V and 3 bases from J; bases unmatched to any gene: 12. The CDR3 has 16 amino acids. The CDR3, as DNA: TGTGCCAGCAGCCTCGGACTAGTCGTTAACGAAGAGACCCAGTACTTC. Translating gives CASSLGLVVNEETQYF. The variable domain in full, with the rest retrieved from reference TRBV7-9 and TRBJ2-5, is DTGVSQNPRHKITKRGQNVTFRCDPISEHNRLYWYRQTLGQGPEFLTYFQNEAQLEKSRLLSDRFSAERPKGSFSTLEIQRTEQGDSAMYLCASSLGLVVNEETQYFGPGTRLLVL.

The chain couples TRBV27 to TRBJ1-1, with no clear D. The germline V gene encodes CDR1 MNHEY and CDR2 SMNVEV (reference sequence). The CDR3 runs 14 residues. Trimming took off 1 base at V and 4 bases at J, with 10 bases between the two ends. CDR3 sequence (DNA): TGTGCCAGCAGTTTATTCGGGGTGGGCACTGAAGCTTTCTTT. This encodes CASSLFGVGTEAFF.

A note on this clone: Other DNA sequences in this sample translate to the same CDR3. The CDR3 spells CASSYGGGGWTEAFF. The DNA for the CDR3 is TGTGCCAGCAGTTACGGCGGGGGGGGGTGGACTGAAGCTTTCTTT. The chain has TRBV6-5 and TRBJ1-1, with a tentative D call TRBD1 (5 bases). CDR1 and CDR2 (germline): MNHEY, SVGAGI. With 2 bases removed from V and 5 bases from J, the gap between germline ends came to 15 bases. The CDR3 is made up of 15 amino acids.

The CDR3 spells CASSLVSGAGNQPQHF. As DNA, the CDR3 is TGTGCCAGCAGCTTAGTTTCAGGCGCAGGCAATCAGCCCCAGCATTTT. The chain is built from TRBV7-9 and TRBJ1-5; no firm D call. This CDR3 has 16 residues. CDR1 is SEHNR, CDR2 FQNEAQ, per germline (reference sequence). The V gene lost 1 base and the J gene lost 2 bases, with 12 bases spanning the gap.

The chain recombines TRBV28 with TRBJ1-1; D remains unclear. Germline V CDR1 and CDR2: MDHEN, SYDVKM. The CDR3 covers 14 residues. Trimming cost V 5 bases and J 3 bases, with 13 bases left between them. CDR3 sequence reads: CASSLGGWHTEAFF. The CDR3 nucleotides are TGTGCCAGCAGTCTTGGCGGTTGGCACACTGAAGCTTTCTTT. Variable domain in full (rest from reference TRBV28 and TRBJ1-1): DVKVTQSSRYLVKRTGEKVFLECVQDMDHENMFWYRQDPGLGLRLIYFSYDVKMKEKGDIPEGYSVSREKKERFSLILESASTNQTSMYLCASSLGGWHTEAFFGQGTRLTVV.

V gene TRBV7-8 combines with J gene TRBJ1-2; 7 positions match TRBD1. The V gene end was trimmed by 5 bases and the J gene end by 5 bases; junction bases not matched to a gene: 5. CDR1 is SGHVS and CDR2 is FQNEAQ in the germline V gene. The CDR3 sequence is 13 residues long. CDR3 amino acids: CASSLGTEYGYTF. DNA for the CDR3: TGTGCCAGCAGCCTCGGGACAGAATATGGCTACACCTTC.

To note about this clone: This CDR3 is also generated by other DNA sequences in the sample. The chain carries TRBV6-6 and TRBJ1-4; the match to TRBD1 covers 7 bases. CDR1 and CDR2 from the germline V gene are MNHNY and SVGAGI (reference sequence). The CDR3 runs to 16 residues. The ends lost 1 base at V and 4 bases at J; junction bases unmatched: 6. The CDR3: CASSYFRGQFNEKLFF. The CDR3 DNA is TGTGCCAGCAGTTACTTTCGGGGACAGTTTAATGAAAAACTGTTTTTT.

The CDR3, as DNA: TGTGCCAGCAGCCGCCCACGGGAGAGGCAGCCCCAGCATTTT. Residues: CASSRPRERQPQHF. The chain joins TRBV27 to TRBJ1-5, with D unresolved. The CDR3 spans 14 residues. Germline values: CDR1 MNHEY, CDR2 SMNVEV (reference sequence). Trimming shortened V by 6 bases and J by 7 bases, and 16 bases separated the two germline ends.

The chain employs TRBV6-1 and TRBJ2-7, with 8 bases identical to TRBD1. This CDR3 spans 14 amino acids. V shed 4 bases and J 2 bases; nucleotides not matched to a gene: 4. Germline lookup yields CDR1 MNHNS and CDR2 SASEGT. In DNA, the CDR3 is TGTGCCAGCAGTGGGACAGGGTGGGCCTACGAGCAGTACTTC. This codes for CASSGTGWAYEQYF.

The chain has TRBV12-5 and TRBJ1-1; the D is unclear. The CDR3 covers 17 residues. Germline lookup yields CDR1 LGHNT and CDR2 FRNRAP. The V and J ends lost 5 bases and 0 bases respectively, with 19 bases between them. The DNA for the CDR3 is TGTGCTAGTGGTCGCGGAGAACTCCACGGATTGAACACTGAAGCTTTCTTT. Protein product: CASGRGELHGLNTEAFF.

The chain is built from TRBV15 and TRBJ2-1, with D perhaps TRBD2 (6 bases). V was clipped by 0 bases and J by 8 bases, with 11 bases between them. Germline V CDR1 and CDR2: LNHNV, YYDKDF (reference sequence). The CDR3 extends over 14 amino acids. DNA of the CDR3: TGTGCCACCAGCAGAGAAGGAGGGGTGGATGAGCAGTTCTTC. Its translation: CATSREGGVDEQFF.

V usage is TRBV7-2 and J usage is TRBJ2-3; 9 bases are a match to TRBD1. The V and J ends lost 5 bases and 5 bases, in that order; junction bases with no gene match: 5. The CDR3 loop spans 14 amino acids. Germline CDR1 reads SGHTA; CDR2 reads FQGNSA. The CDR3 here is CASSPSDRGDTQYF. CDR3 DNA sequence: TGTGCCAGCAGCCCATCGGACAGGGGAGATACGCAGTATTTT.

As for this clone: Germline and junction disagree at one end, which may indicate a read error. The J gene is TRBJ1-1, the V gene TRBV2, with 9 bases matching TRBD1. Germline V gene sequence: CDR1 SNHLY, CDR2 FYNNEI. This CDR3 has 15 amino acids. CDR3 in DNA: TGTGCCAGCAGGGAAGGGACAGGGAAGAACACTGAAGCTTTCTTT. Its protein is CASREGTGKNTEAFF. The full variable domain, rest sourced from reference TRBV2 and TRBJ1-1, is EPEVTQTPSHQVTQMGQEVILRCVPISNHLYFYWYRQILGQKVEFLVSFYNNEISEKSEIFDDQFSVERPDGSNFTLKIRSTKLEDSAMYFCASREGTGKNTEAFFGQGTRLTVV.

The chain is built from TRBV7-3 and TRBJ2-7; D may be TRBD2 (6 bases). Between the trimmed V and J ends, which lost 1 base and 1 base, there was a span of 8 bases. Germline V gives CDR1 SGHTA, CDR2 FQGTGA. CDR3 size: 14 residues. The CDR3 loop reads CASSLNAGSYEQYF. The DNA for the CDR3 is TGTGCCAGCAGCTTAAATGCGGGATCCTACGAGCAGTACTTC.

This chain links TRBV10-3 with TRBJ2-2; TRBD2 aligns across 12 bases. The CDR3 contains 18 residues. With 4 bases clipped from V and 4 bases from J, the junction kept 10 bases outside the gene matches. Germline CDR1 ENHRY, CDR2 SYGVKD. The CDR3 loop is CAISGSSSGGAGTGELFF. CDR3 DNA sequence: TGTGCCATCAGTGGATCGTCTAGCGGGGGGGCTGGCACCGGGGAGCTGTTTTTT.

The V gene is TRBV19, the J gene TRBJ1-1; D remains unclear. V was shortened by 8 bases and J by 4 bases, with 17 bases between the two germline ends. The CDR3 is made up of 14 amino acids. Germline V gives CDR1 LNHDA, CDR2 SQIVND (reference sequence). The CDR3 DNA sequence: TGTGCCAGTGCACACACGGGGTTATTCACTGAAGCTTTCTTT. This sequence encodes CASAHTGLFTEAFF.

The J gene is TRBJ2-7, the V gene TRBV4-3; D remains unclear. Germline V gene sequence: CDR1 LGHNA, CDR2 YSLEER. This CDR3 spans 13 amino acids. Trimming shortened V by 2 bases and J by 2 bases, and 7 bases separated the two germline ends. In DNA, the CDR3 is TGCGCCAGCAGCCAAACCCCGGCCTACGAGCAGTACTTC. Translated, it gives CASSQTPAYEQYF.

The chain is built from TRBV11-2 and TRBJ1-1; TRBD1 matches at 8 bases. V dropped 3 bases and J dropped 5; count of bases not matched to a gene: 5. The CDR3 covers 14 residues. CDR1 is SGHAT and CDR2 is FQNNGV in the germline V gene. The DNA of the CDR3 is TGTGCCAGCAGCTTCGGACAGGGAATAACTGAAGCTTTCTTT. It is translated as CASSFGQGITEAFF.

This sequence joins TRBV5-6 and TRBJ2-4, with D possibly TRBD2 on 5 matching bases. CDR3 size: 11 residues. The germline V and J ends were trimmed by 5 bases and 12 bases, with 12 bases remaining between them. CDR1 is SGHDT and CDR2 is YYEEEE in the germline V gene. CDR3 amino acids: CASSFGGYQYF. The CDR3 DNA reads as TGTGCCAGCAGTTTCGGAGGTTATCAGTACTTC.

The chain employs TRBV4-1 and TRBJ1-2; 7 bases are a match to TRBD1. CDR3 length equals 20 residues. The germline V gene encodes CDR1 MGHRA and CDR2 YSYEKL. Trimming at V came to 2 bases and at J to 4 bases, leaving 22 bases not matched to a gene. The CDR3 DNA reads TGCGCCAGCAGCCAATTCAGGAGCACCTATGGTACAGGGGCAAGCTATGGCTACACCTTC. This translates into CASSQFRSTYGTGASYGYTF.

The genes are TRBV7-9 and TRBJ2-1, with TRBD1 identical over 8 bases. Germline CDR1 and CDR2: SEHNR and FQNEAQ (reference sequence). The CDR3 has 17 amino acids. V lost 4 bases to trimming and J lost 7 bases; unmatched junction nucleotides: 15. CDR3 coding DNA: TGTGCCAGCAGCTCGAAAGGTGGCCAGGGGGCCGGGAATGAGCAGTTCTTC. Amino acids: CASSSKGGQGAGNEQFF.

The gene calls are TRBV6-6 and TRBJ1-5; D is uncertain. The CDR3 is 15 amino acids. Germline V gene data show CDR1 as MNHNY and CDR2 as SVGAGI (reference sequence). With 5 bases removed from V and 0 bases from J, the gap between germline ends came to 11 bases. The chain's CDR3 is CASSTQRFSNQPQHF. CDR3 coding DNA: TGTGCCAGCAGTACGCAGAGGTTTAGCAATCAGCCCCAGCATTTT.

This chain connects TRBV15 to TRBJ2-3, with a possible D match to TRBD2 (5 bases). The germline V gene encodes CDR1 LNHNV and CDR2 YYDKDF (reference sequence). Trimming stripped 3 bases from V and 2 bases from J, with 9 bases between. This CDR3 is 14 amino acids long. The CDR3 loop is CATSSGIDTDTQYF. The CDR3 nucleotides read TGTGCCACCAGCAGCGGGATTGACACAGATACGCAGTATTTT.

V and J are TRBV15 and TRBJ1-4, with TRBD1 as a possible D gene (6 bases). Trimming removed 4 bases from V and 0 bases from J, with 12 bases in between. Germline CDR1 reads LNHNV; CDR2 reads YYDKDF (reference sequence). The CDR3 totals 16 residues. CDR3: CATSTDQGSTNEKLFF. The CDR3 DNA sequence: TGTGCCACCAGCACAGACCAGGGGTCAACTAATGAAAAACTGTTTTTT.

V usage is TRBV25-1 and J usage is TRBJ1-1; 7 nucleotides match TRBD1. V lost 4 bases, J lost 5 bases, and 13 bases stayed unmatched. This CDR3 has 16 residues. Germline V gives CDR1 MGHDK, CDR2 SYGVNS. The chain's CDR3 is CASSGYPRGRETEAFF. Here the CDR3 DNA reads TGTGCCAGCAGTGGATACCCTAGGGGGCGAGAGACTGAAGCTTTCTTT.

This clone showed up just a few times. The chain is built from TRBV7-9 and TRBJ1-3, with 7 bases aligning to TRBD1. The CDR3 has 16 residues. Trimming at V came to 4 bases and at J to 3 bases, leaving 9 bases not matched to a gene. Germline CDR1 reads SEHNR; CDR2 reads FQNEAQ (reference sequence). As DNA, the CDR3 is TGTGCCAGCAGCTCTCACCTCGACAGGGTTGGAAACACCATATATTTT. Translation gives CASSSHLDRVGNTIYF.

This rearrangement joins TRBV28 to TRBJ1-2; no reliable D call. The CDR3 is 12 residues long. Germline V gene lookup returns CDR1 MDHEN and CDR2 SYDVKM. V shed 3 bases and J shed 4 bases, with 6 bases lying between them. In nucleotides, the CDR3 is TGTGCCAGCAGTTTGGAGGGCTATGGCTACACCTTC. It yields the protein CASSLEGYGYTF.